The T cell receptor (beta chain) under discussion was sequenced for a study of breast tumors, draining lymph nodes, adjacent tissues (dated by TCRdb to 2016 to 2017). Background for the entire study: The study compared TCR beta repertoires across tumor, adjacent nontumor tissue and axillary lymph nodes from breast cancer patients. In human breast cancer, the study set out to assess how tumor, surrounding tissue and draining lymph node repertoires relate to one another and whether T cells might be exchanged between them. The investigation overall reported the following: Tumor T-cell repertoires showed less diversity than lymph node repertoires and more diversity than nontumor tissue repertoires, and tumor T-cell repertoires showed preferential V and J gene usage. In luminal-like breast cancer, tumor and nontumor tissue repertoires resembled each other significantly more than in basal-like breast cancer. Rather than being directly demonstrated, the conclusion that tumor T cells originate in lymph nodes was presented as consistent with a hypothesis. A scenario in which most tumor T cells derive from the lymph node and then expand within tumor tissue was judged to be consistent with the data.

CDR1 and CDR2 were assigned from the germline V gene as KGHSH and LQKENI. The CDR3 runs 15 residues from the cysteine to the phenylalanine. Only CDR3 DNA is held: 45 bases, read in frame from base 1. V drops 3 bases and J drops 2 bases, leaving 11 bases in between. Instrument used: Illumina HiSeq 2000. TCR beta chain libraries were generated by multiplex PCR amplification. High-throughput sequencing was used to analyze the amplified TCR beta chain products. The public reads were reprocessed in TCRdb via fastp at Q25 and MiXCR, keeping in-frame beta chains. Under each unique CDR3 protein, matching rows form one entry showing the most common genes and DNA. The sample includes approximately 190,000 distinct CDR3 sequences, with 25% to 40% observed a single time. Together, the top ten hold over 4% of the sample. The axillary draining lymph nodes of breast cancer patients were the source of the lymph node samples.

As concerns this clonotype: There is no known antigen for this receptor. A much more abundant neighbour one base away suggests this may be a read error.

The TCR originated in a female donor with breast cancer. Some clones in this sample may be carry-over from other donors' samples. The specimen was axillary lymph node tissue. The chain is made from TRBV18 and TRBJ1-5; the D gene remains uncertain. This receptor has the CDR3 CASSPFAKGNQPQHF. The sequence in DNA is TGTGCCAGCTCACCTTTCGCAAAAGGCAATCAGCCCCAGCATTTT. Here the CDR3 is joined to the reference TRBV18 and TRBJ1-5 genes, and the full variable domain is: NAGVMQNPRHLVRRRGQEARLRCSPMKGHSHVYWYRQLPEEGLKFMVYLQKENIIDESGMPKERFSAEFPKEGPSILRIQQVVRGDSAAYFCASSPFAKGNQPQHFGDGTRLSIL.